This entry is about one T cell receptor (beta chain). Its antigen is not yet known. Qualities for individual bases were not recorded, and no much larger clone is one base off. Genomic DNA was isolated from the sorted cells so that the TCRbeta CDR3 region could be sequenced. The immunoSEQ Assay was used for sequencing of TCRbeta CDR3 regions. This immuneACCESS table, as held by TCRdb, lists in-frame sequences with V and J called but not all clones. Of the missing ones, under half trace to an unresolved V gene in checked studies; the others have no known cause. In all, the sample holds some 30,000 clones, and 81% of those were seen once. The biggest ten clones account for roughly 22% of the sample. V was cut back by 3 bases and J by 2 bases, leaving a gap of 10 bases between them. Counted from cysteine to phenylalanine, this CDR3 has 14 amino acids. Just the 42-base CDR3 DNA is kept, in frame starting at base 1. CDR1 is given as LNHNV and CDR2 as YYDKDF, both from the germline V gene (reference sequence).

This sample was included in a study of OX40 agonist ivuxolimab in advanced cancers. Broadly, across the study: The costimulatory receptor OX40 (CD134) was targeted by ivuxolimab, a fully human IgG2 agonistic monoclonal antibody. Intravenous ivuxolimab was administered to patients every 2 weeks at six dose levels: 0.01, 0.1, 0.3, 1.5, 3 and 10 mg/kg. Among the roughly 52 dose-escalation patients, 19 had hepatocellular carcinoma, roughly 15 melanoma, 9 renal cell carcinoma and 9 head and neck cancer. In the dose-escalation cohort, around four fifths of patients were male, and the mean age was around 65 years with a range of roughly 20 to 85. Patients were allowed to have had prior anti-PD-1, anti-PD-L1 or anti-CTLA-4 therapy, and approximately 41% of the dose-escalation patients had previously received checkpoint inhibitors. Three dose-escalation patients achieved partial responses, one with hepatocellular carcinoma and two with cutaneous melanoma. Peripheral TCRbeta sequencing was intended to test whether TCR sequence diversity was altered and clonal T-cell expansion was caused by ivuxolimab. The paper covers the monotherapy dose-escalation part of the phase I ivuxolimab trial, which included N ≈ 57 patients.

Results the study describes overall, beyond this receptor: The antigen specificity of the peripheral T cells that underwent clonal expansion was not determined. Partial responders in the 0.1-3.0 mg/kg groups had among the lowest normalized peripheral clonal expansion, especially among CD8+ T cells. At doses from 0.1 to 3.0 mg/kg, clonal expansion was seen in both CD4+ and CD8+ blood T cells between baseline and week 6. Low levels of normalized T-cell clonal expansion were also seen in some patients who did not respond. After ivuxolimab, expanded clones were on average more numerous among CD8+ T cells than among CD4+ T cells.

The trial excluded patients who had a history of autoimmune disease or were on systemic immunosuppression. Peripheral blood for TCR sequencing was collected from all dose cohorts at baseline, on cycle 4 day 1, and on cycle 7 day 1. Samples came from an open-label, multicenter, first-in-human phase I dose-escalation trial of ivuxolimab. Adults with locally advanced or metastatic melanoma, renal cell, hepatocellular, or head and neck squamous cell carcinoma were enrolled in the trial. Before TCR sequencing, CD4+ T cells and CD8+ T cells were sorted from peripheral blood as separate populations. The material was CD4+ or CD8+ T cells sorted from blood, obtained in a trial of the OX40 agonist ivuxolimab. This receptor was identified in an adult with an advanced solid tumor such as melanoma, head and neck, liver or kidney cancer. The chain is made from TRBV15 and TRBJ2-5, with a weak D call of TRBD1 (6 bases match). The nucleotides are TGTGCCACCAGCAGGGGGACACTTCAAGAGACCCAGTACTTC. Its protein reads: CATSRGTLQETQYF.